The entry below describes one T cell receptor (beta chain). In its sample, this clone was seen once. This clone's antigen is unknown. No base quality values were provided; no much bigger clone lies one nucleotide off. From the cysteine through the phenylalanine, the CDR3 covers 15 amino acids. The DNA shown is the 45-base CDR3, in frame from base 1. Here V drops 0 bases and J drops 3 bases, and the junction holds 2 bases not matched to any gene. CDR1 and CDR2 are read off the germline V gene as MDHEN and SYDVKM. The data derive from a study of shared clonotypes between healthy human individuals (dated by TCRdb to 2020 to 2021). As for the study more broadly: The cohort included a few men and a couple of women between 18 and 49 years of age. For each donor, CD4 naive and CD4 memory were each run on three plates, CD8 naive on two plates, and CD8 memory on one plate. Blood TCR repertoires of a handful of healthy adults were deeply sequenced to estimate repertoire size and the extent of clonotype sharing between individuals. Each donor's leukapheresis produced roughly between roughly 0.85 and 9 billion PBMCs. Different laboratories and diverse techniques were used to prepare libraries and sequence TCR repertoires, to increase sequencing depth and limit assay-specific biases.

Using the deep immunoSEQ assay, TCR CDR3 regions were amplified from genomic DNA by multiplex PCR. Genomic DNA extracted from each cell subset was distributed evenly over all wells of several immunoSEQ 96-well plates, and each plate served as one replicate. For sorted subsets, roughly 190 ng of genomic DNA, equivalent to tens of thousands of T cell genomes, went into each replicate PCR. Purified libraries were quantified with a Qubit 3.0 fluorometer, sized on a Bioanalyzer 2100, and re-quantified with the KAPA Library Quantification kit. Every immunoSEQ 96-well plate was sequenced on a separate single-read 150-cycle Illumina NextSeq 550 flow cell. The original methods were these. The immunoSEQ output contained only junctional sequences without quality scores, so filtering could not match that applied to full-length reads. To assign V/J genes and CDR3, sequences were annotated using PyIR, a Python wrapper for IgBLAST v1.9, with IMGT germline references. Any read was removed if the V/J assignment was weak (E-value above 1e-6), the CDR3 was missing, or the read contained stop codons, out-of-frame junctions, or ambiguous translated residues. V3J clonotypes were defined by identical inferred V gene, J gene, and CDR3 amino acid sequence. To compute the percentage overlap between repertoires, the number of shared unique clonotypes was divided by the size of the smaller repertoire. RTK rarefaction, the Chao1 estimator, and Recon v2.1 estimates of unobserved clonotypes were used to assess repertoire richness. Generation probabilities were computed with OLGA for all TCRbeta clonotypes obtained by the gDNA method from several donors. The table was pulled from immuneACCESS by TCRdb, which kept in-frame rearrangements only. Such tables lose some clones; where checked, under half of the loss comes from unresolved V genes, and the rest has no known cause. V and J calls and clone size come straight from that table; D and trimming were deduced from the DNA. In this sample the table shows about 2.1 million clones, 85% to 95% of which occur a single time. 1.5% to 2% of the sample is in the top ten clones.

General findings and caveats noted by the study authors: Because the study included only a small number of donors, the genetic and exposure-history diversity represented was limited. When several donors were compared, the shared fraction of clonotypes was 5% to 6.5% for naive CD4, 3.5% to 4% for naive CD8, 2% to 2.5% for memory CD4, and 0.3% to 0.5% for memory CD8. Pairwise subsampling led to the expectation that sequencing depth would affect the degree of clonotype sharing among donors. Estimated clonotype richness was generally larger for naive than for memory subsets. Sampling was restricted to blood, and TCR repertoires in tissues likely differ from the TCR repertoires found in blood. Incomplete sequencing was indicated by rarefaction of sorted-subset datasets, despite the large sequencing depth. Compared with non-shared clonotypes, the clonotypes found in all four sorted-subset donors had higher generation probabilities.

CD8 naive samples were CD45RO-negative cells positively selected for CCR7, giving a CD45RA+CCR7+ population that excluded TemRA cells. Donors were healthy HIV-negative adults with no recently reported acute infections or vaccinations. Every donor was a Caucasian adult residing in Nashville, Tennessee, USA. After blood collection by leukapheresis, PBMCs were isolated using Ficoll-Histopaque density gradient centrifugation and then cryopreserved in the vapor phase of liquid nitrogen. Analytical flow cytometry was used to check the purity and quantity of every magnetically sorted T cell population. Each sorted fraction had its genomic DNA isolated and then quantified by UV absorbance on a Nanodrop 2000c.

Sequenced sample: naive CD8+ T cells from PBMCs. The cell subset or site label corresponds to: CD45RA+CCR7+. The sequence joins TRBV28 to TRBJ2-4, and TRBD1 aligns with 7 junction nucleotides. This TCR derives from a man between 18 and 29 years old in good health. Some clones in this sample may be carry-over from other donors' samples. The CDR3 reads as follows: CASSLWAGGKNIQYF. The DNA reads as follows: TGTGCCAGCAGTTTATGGGCAGGGGGCAAAAACATTCAGTACTTC.